A single sample gave rise to the 18 T cell receptor beta chains below, sequenced in a study of cytomegalovirus exposure and HLA in healthy donors. Amplification used 60 Vbeta primers and 13 Jbeta primers. TCRdb's copy holds only in-frame clones and misses some; the assay was immunoSEQ multiplex PCR. In all, the sample yields some 140,000 clones. The material sequenced was PBMCs. These TCRs come from a middle-aged woman in good health and CMV-seronegative.

The chain couples TRBV19 to TRBJ1-2; D might be TRBD1 (5 bases). V was cut by 1 base and J by 4 bases, with 13 bases left in between. The CDR3 has 15 amino acids. CDR1 LNHDA and CDR2 SQIVND come from the germline V gene (reference sequence). The CDR3 coding sequence is TGTGCCAGTAGTATAGGGGCTGGGGCGTCCTATGGCTACACCTTC. It encodes CASSIGAGASYGYTF.

J is TRBJ1-4 and V is TRBV11-2; 7 positions agree with TRBD1. Germline V gene data show CDR1 as SGHAT and CDR2 as FQNNGV. CDR3 length: 17 amino acids. V dropped 0 bases and J dropped 8; count of bases not matched to a gene: 12. In nucleotides, the CDR3 is TGTGCCAGCAGCTTAGATCAGAGGGGGCGGCTTAAGGAAAAACTGTTTTTT. This sequence encodes CASSLDQRGRLKEKLFF.

The genes are TRBV10-3 and TRBJ2-2; TRBD1 matches at 8 bases. The ends lost 10 bases at V and 1 base at J; junction bases unmatched: 2. CDR3 length equals 13 residues. In germline, CDR1 is ENHRY, CDR2 SYGVKD. The CDR3 here is CATGQGNTGELFF. The CDR3 nucleotides are TGTGCCACAGGACAGGGGAACACCGGGGAGCTGTTTTTT.

The J gene is TRBJ2-3, the V gene TRBV5-6; D gene uncertain. Germline values: CDR1 SGHDT, CDR2 YYEEEE. V was shortened by 0 bases and J by 1 base, with 3 bases between the two germline ends. The CDR3 spans 13 residues. The CDR3 bases are TGTGCCAGCAGCTTGGCGGGCACAGATACGCAGTATTTT. The encoded protein is CASSLAGTDTQYF.

The chain has TRBV15 and TRBJ2-6; D is perhaps TRBD1 (5 bases). In germline, CDR1 is LNHNV, CDR2 YYDKDF (reference sequence). V lost 2 bases, J lost 2 bases, and 16 bases lay in between. CDR3 length: 18 residues. This chain's CDR3 is CATSRQTARSPGANVLTF. CDR3 sequence (DNA): TGTGCCACCAGCAGACAGACAGCCCGGAGTCCTGGGGCCAACGTCCTGACTTTC.

V and J are TRBV2 and TRBJ1-5; D gene unclear. The CDR3 has 14 amino acids. The germline V and J ends were trimmed by 3 bases and 1 base, with 7 bases remaining between them. The germline V gene encodes CDR1 SNHLY and CDR2 FYNNEI. As DNA, the CDR3 is TGTGCCAGCAGTGAGTACCGGAGCAATCAGCCCCAGCATTTT. It yields the protein CASSEYRSNQPQHF.

This chain links TRBV6-5 with TRBJ1-1; maybe TRBD1 (5 bases). This CDR3 comprises 15 residues. Trimming took 0 bases from V and 4 from J, leaving 12 bases between them. Germline V gene lookup returns CDR1 MNHEY and CDR2 SVGAGI. The CDR3 region is CASSYSKGHGTEAFF. CDR3 nucleotides: TGTGCCAGCAGTTACTCGAAGGGGCATGGCACTGAAGCTTTCTTT.

On this clone itself: Different DNA sequences within this sample yield the same CDR3. The rearrangement joins TRBV2 to TRBJ2-7; 11 bases match TRBD2. Losses at the gene ends were 2 bases for V and 5 bases for J; bases not matched to a gene: 5. This CDR3 contains 15 residues. Germline loops: CDR1 SNHLY, CDR2 FYNNEI. DNA of the CDR3: TGTGCCAGCAGTGAATTGACTAGCGGGGACCACGAGCAGTACGTC. Translating it yields CASSELTSGDHEQYV.

The chain uses TRBV5-1 and TRBJ2-5; 9 bases map to TRBD2. With V trimmed by 0 bases and J by 7 bases, 10 bases remained unmatched. The CDR3 contains 16 residues. The germline CDR1 and CDR2 sequences are SGHRS and YFSETQ. For the CDR3, the DNA is TGCGCCAGCAGCTTGGGTCAGCGGGGGGAGACGTCGACCCAGTACTTC. Translation gives CASSLGQRGETSTQYF.

This chain links TRBV7-9 with TRBJ1-1, with 7 bases fitting TRBD1. This CDR3 spans 14 amino acids. The V gene end was trimmed by 4 bases and the J gene end by 1 base; junction bases not matched to a gene: 3. The germline gives CDR1 SEHNR, CDR2 FQNEAQ (reference sequence). The CDR3 loop reads CASSSRTGNTEAFF. The DNA of the CDR3 is TGTGCCAGCAGCTCTAGGACAGGGAACACTGAAGCTTTCTTT. The entire variable domain, with the rest obtained from reference TRBV7-9 and TRBJ1-1, is as follows: DTGVSQNPRHKITKRGQNVTFRCDPISEHNRLYWYRQTLGQGPEFLTYFQNEAQLEKSRLLSDRFSAERPKGSFSTLEIQRTEQGDSAMYLCASSSRTGNTEAFFGQGTRLTVV.

The chain joins TRBV7-2 to TRBJ1-2, with 9 bases aligning to TRBD1. CDR1 is SGHTA, CDR2 FQGNSA, per germline. This CDR3 is 14 amino acids long. V shed 5 bases, J shed 4 bases, and the junction held 5 bases outside the gene matches. The CDR3 DNA sequence: TGTGCCAGCAGCCCACAGGGGGCGGGCTATGGCTACACCTTC. Its translation is CASSPQGAGYGYTF.

The CDR3 coding sequence is TGTGCCAGCAGCACTCCAGGGGGGCAGGAGACTGCTTTCTTT. Encoded protein: CASSTPGGQETAFF. The chain has TRBV9 and TRBJ1-1; TRBD1 aligns across 7 bases. This CDR3 region has 14 residues. Trimming cost V 4 bases and J 11 bases; bases outside gene matches: 14. The V gene's germline CDR1 is SGDLS and CDR2 YYNGEE.

The V and J genes are TRBV10-3 and TRBJ1-5, with D unresolved. Trimming pared 10 bases from V and 4 bases from J, leaving 14 bases between. There are 13 residues in the CDR3. Germline-derived CDR1 and CDR2 are ENHRY and SYGVKD. CDR3 amino acids: CATKTENNQPQHF. The CDR3, as DNA: TGTGCCACGAAGACGGAGAATAATCAGCCCCAGCATTTT.

The chain is built from TRBV7-9 and TRBJ1-2, with D perhaps TRBD1 (6 bases). The germline gives CDR1 SEHNR, CDR2 FQNEAQ (reference sequence). The CDR3 length is 14 residues. The V end was cut by 5 bases, the J end by 5 bases, with 15 bases between. The CDR3 sequence is CASSPRGRGYGYTF. Here the CDR3 DNA reads TGTGCCAGCAGCCCTCGAGGTAGGGGGTATGGCTACACCTTC.

This sequence joins TRBV7-9 and TRBJ1-1, with 9 bases aligning to TRBD1. Germline loops: CDR1 SEHNR, CDR2 FQNEAQ (reference sequence). The CDR3 runs 17 residues. The V segment lost 3 bases and the J segment 5 bases; nucleotides outside the gene matches: 13. The CDR3 loop reads CASSFLGWGQGGTEAFF. The CDR3 DNA reads TGTGCCAGCAGCTTCCTCGGTTGGGGACAGGGTGGAACTGAAGCTTTCTTT.

The J gene is TRBJ2-2, the V gene TRBV9, with D possibly being TRBD1 (5 bases). Trimming took 0 bases from V and 8 from J, leaving 14 bases between them. The CDR3 contains 15 residues. The V gene's germline CDR1 is SGDLS and CDR2 YYNGEE. This CDR3 reads CASSVGVQGKGELFF. CDR3 in DNA: TGTGCCAGCAGCGTAGGGGTGCAGGGTAAAGGGGAGCTGTTTTTT. Combining the CDR3 with reference TRBV9 and TRBJ2-2 gives the whole variable domain DSGVTQTPKHLITATGQRVTLRCSPRSGDLSVYWYQQSLDQGLQFLIQYYNGEERAKGNILERFSAQQFPDLHSELNLSSLELGDSALYFCASSVGVQGKGELFFGEGSRLTVL.

The CDR3 loop is CASSGAGRTFYNEQFF. DNA for the CDR3: TGTGCCAGCAGTGGCGCCGGCAGGACTTTCTACAATGAGCAGTTCTTC. The chain uses TRBV6-1 and TRBJ2-1, with a tentative D call TRBD2 (5 bases). The V gene's germline CDR1 is MNHNS and CDR2 SASEGT. The V end lost 4 bases, the J end lost 3 bases, and 16 bases lay between the germline ends. The CDR3 loop spans 16 amino acids.

This chain uses TRBV2 with TRBJ2-1, with 11 positions matching TRBD2. Germline CDR1 is SNHLY and CDR2 is FYNNEI. V lost 1 base to trimming and J lost 6 bases; unmatched junction nucleotides: 2. The CDR3 loop spans 15 amino acids. The CDR3 DNA is TGTGCCAGCAGTGAAGGACTAGCGGGGACCAATGAGCAGTTCTTC. Its protein product is CASSEGLAGTNEQFF.